This TCR beta chain was recovered during a study of identical twins. This clonotype was seen many times. The antigen remains unidentified. The study, taken as a whole, reports: Memory repertoires showed no such pattern, whereas abundant cord blood beta clonotypes carried fewer insertions. Findings came from cross-sectional statistics, without long-term follow-up of donors.

A universal primer site arose from template switching, and cDNA bore unique molecular identifiers. TCRdb recomputed calls from the 5' RACE reads with MiXCR, one row per CDR3 protein. In the table there are about 100,000 distinct CDR3 sequences, 5.5% to 7% of which are singletons. The CDR3 length is 14 residues. Trimming removed 5 bases from V and 4 bases from J, with 11 bases in between. Germline CDR1 WSHSY, CDR2 SAAADI. The TCR was taken from a woman aged 45-60 years in good health. Sequenced sample: memory T cells sorted from blood. This chain connects TRBV10-2 to TRBJ2-2; D uncertain. CDR3 region: CASSNQGGTGELFF. CDR3 DNA: TGCGCCAGCAGTAACCAAGGCGGCACCGGGGAGCTGTTTTTT.